This entry is about one T cell receptor (beta chain). In the original processing: Reference gene primers were amplified, and this amplification served to estimate nucleated cell counts. Generated by immunoSEQ multiplex PCR, the TCRdb table keeps only in-frame clones and is missing some. From that table come the V and J calls and clone size; the DNA was used to work out D and trimming. The data hold about 100,000 clones, with 85% to 90% observed a single time. This sample is drawn from a study of blood T cell repertoires in COVID-19. The wider study: The United States, Italy and Spain provided the acute and convalescent COVID-19 samples. T cells, B-cell-depleted T cells, or PBMCs supplied cDNA or gDNA.

V lost 8 bases, J lost 6 bases, and 11 bases lay in between. Germline V gene data show CDR1 as LNHDA and CDR2 as SQIVND (reference sequence). The length of the CDR3 is 12 residues. The chain couples TRBV19 to TRBJ1-5, with D possibly matching TRBD1 (5 bases). The sequence was collected from a human donor in a cohort sampled during active COVID-19. The specimen was peripheral blood. CDR3 DNA: TGTGCCAGTGGGGACTTCGGTCAGCCCCAGCATTTT. Encoded protein: CASGDFGQPQHF.